The 30 T cell receptor beta chains below were found in one sample sequenced in a study of cytomegalovirus exposure and HLA in healthy donors. The PCR contained 60 Vbeta and 13 Jbeta primers. Sequenced by immunoSEQ multiplex PCR; TCRdb stores in-frame clones only, minus some. The sample holds more than 110,000 clones; around 80% are singletons and the top ten take approximately 8.2%. What was sequenced was PBMCs. The receptor source for this set is a woman aged 45-65 years in good health and CMV-seropositive.

This clone has only one observation. A junction end diverges from the germline sequence, so it may reflect a read error. The genes are TRBV7-7 and TRBJ2-2; 7 bases match TRBD2. Germline V lookup: CDR1 SSHAT, CDR2 FNYEAQ (reference sequence). The CDR3 extends over 15 amino acids. This CDR3 is CASSADGGGTGELFF. CDR3 coding DNA: TGTGCTAGCAGCGCCGATGGGGGGGGCACCGGGGAGCTGTTTTTT.

V usage is TRBV6-5 and J usage is TRBJ2-1; D unresolved. Between the trimmed V and J ends, which lost 5 bases and 4 bases, there was a span of 15 bases. The CDR3 runs to 15 residues. The germline CDR1 and CDR2 sequences are MNHEY and SVGAGI. The CDR3 DNA sequence: TGTGCCAGCAGTCCTAACCCAGGATCGTACAATGAGCAGTTCTTC. It encodes CASSPNPGSYNEQFF.

The genes are TRBV4-2 and TRBJ2-7; TRBD1 is a possible D gene (5 bases). The CDR3 runs 15 residues. V was clipped by 0 bases and J by 3 bases, with 12 bases between them. From germline, CDR1 is LGHNA and CDR2 YNFKEQ. The chain's CDR3 is CASSQERGTFYEQYF. The DNA of the CDR3 is TGTGCCAGCAGCCAAGAAAGGGGTACTTTCTACGAGCAGTACTTC.

The chain carries TRBV6-6 and TRBJ1-2, with D maybe TRBD1 (5 bases). Germline V CDR1 and CDR2: MNHNY, SVGAGI (reference sequence). This CDR3 is built from 13 residues. Trimming shortened V by 2 bases and J by 4 bases, and 8 bases separated the two germline ends. CDR3 region: CASSYGGGYGYTF. The DNA of the CDR3 is TGTGCCAGCAGTTACGGGGGGGGCTATGGCTACACCTTC.

This clone was observed a few times. Other DNA variants within this sample encode the same CDR3. The chain is built from TRBV7-3 and TRBJ1-1; TRBD1 might be the D (6 bases). V was pared by 1 base and J by 5 bases, with 8 bases between. The V gene's germline CDR1 is SGHTA and CDR2 FQGTGA. The CDR3 totals 13 residues. The CDR3, as DNA: TGTGCCAGCAGCTTAAGGCAGGGGACTGAAGCTTTCTTT. Its translation is CASSLRQGTEAFF.

The J gene is TRBJ1-5, the V gene TRBV2; D might be TRBD1 (6 bases). CDR1 and CDR2 (germline): SNHLY, FYNNEI. The CDR3 is made up of 14 amino acids. The germline V and J ends were trimmed by 3 bases and 2 bases, with 8 bases remaining between them. The CDR3 DNA reads as TGTGCCAGCAGTGAGGACAGAGGCAATCAGCCCCAGCATTTT. It yields the protein CASSEDRGNQPQHF. Full variable domain (outside the CDR3, taken from reference TRBV2 and TRBJ1-5): EPEVTQTPSHQVTQMGQEVILRCVPISNHLYFYWYRQILGQKVEFLVSFYNNEISEKSEIFDDQFSVERPDGSNFTLKIRSTKLEDSAMYFCASSEDRGNQPQHFGDGTRLSIL.

V gene TRBV29-1 combines with J gene TRBJ2-7, with D possibly TRBD1 on 7 matching bases. The CDR3 totals 16 residues. Germline V CDR1 and CDR2: SQVTM, ANQGSEA. The V gene lost 4 bases and the J gene lost 3 bases, with 22 bases spanning the gap. The chain's CDR3 is CSVVGDREELVYEQYF. The CDR3 DNA follows: TGCAGCGTTGTAGGTGACAGGGAGGAATTGGTCTACGAGCAGTACTTC.

The rearrangement links TRBV5-8 to TRBJ1-5; 10 bases match TRBD1. Germline CDR1 is SGHTS and CDR2 is YDEGEE. The CDR3 length is 14 residues. The J segment lost 6 bases and the V segment lost 4 bases, leaving 4 bases of the junction unmatched. The CDR3 region has the DNA TGTGCCAGCAGCCTCCGACAGGGGGCTCAGCCCCAGCATTTT. Amino acids: CASSLRQGAQPQHF.

The gene calls are TRBV15 and TRBJ2-7, with D tentatively TRBD1 (5 bases). The CDR3 is made up of 17 amino acids. V was shortened by 3 bases and J by 2 bases, with 20 bases between the two germline ends. Germline assignment: CDR1 LNHNV and CDR2 YYDKDF (reference sequence). CDR3 amino acids: CATSRDPSGLLPYEQYF. The CDR3 DNA is TGTGCCACCAGCAGGGATCCGTCAGGGCTCCTACCCTACGAGCAGTACTTC.

The chain couples TRBV7-9 to TRBJ1-2, with D possibly being TRBD1 (6 bases). The CDR3 is 13 residues long. Germline CDR1 SEHNR, CDR2 FQNEAQ (reference sequence). V was trimmed by 5 bases and J by 6 bases, leaving 13 bases between them. The CDR3 here is CASSPWDTHGYTF. In DNA, the CDR3 is TGTGCCAGCAGCCCCTGGGACACTCATGGCTACACCTTC.

This rearrangement joins TRBV4-2 to TRBJ1-2; the D is unclear. V lost 2 bases and J 0 bases, leaving 4 bases between the germline ends. Germline lookup yields CDR1 LGHNA and CDR2 YNFKEQ. This CDR3 comprises 13 residues. The CDR3 region has the DNA TGTGCCAGCAGCCAAACAGCTAACTATGGCTACACCTTC. Its translation: CASSQTANYGYTF.

This clone was detected a few times. The chain links TRBV9 to TRBJ1-1; D remains ambiguous. CDR3 length: 13 amino acids. In germline, CDR1 is SGDLS, CDR2 YYNGEE. V lost 0 bases, J lost 2 bases, and 5 bases lay in between. The CDR3 loop reads CASSVAPNTEAFF. The CDR3 DNA is TGTGCCAGCAGCGTAGCCCCAAACACTGAAGCTTTCTTT.

The chain links TRBV14 to TRBJ1-2, with 9 nucleotides matching TRBD1. From germline, CDR1 is SGHDN and CDR2 FVKESK. The CDR3 sequence is 16 residues long. Trimming took 3 bases from V and 4 from J; bases not matched to a gene: 9. Here the CDR3 reads CASSQLGTGSFYGYTF. CDR3 nucleotides: TGTGCCAGCAGCCAGCTAGGGACAGGGAGCTTCTATGGCTACACCTTC.

The chain combines TRBV11-1 with TRBJ2-1; 13 bases are a match to TRBD2. CDR3 size: 15 residues. Per germline, CDR1 SGHAT and CDR2 FQDESV (reference sequence). The V segment lost 8 bases and the J segment 6 bases; nucleotides outside the gene matches: 7. The CDR3 reads CASGTSGGASNEQFF. The CDR3 DNA follows: TGTGCCAGCGGAACTAGCGGGGGGGCCTCCAATGAGCAGTTCTTC.

This clone was observed once. The V gene is TRBV6-4, the J gene TRBJ2-3, with D perhaps matching TRBD1 (6 bases). The V and J ends lost 3 bases and 3 bases respectively, with 7 bases between them. CDR1 and CDR2 (germline): MRHNA, SNTAGT. The CDR3 loop spans 13 amino acids. The CDR3 protein is CASSEGTTDTQYF. The DNA for the CDR3 is TGTGCCAGCAGTGAGGGGACAACAGATACGCAGTATTTT.

This chain joins TRBV14 and TRBJ2-4; possible D gene TRBD1, 5 bases. V lost 2 bases, J lost 1 base, and 21 bases lay in between. There are 19 residues in the CDR3. Germline loops: CDR1 SGHDN, CDR2 FVKESK. Here the CDR3 reads CASSQPQGAGLYAKNIQYF. The CDR3 nucleotides read TGTGCCAGCAGCCAACCCCAGGGTGCAGGGTTGTACGCCAAAAACATTCAGTACTTC.

The chain employs TRBV5-4 and TRBJ1-4; D is possibly TRBD1 (5 bases). There are 12 residues in the CDR3. The V gene's germline CDR1 is SGHNT and CDR2 YYREEE (reference sequence). Trimming cost V 4 bases and J 8 bases, with 9 bases left between them. This CDR3 is CASSPGGEKLFF. The CDR3 nucleotides are TGTGCCAGCAGCCCGGGGGGGGAAAAACTGTTTTTT.

This chain connects TRBV18 to TRBJ1-3; D perhaps matches TRBD1 (5 bases). The CDR3 extends over 16 amino acids. Germline assignment: CDR1 KGHSH and CDR2 LQKENI. Trimming took off 3 bases at V and 2 bases at J, with 14 bases between the two ends. DNA of the CDR3: TGTGCCAGCTCACCTCAATCAGGGATCCCTGGAAACACCATATATTTT. As protein: CASSPQSGIPGNTIYF.

This clone has just one count. The genes are TRBV11-2 and TRBJ2-5; 7 bases line up with TRBD1. CDR1 SGHAT and CDR2 FQNNGV come from the germline V gene. After removal of 5 bases from V and 1 base from J, the junction contained 4 bases not matched to a gene. CDR3 length: 14 residues. CDR3 sequence (DNA): TGTGCCAGCAGCCCTGACAGGGTCCAAGAGACCCAGTACTTC. Its protein product is CASSPDRVQETQYF.

The V gene is TRBV2, the J gene TRBJ2-7, with D possibly being TRBD1 (6 bases). Looked up from germline, CDR1 is SNHLY and CDR2 is FYNNEI. The CDR3 is 16 residues long. The V gene lost 4 bases and the J gene lost 3 bases, with 19 bases spanning the gap. As DNA, the CDR3 is TGTGCCAGCAGTGTAACTATTGGACAGCCATTCTACGAGCAGTACTTC. This codes for CASSVTIGQPFYEQYF.

V usage is TRBV5-4 and J usage is TRBJ2-3; 14 bases line up with TRBD2. The germline V gene encodes CDR1 SGHNT and CDR2 YYREEE (reference sequence). The CDR3 runs to 17 residues. The J segment lost 5 bases and the V segment lost 4 bases, leaving 9 bases of the junction unmatched. In nucleotides, the CDR3 is TGTGCCAGCAGCCCGCAGACTAGCGGGGGGGCCGTAGATACGCAGTATTTT. Translating gives CASSPQTSGGAVDTQYF.

This clone has just a few counts. The CDR3 DNA follows: TGTGCCAGCAGTCGCCGCCCGGACGAGCAGTACTTC. Translating gives CASSRRPDEQYF. The chain uses TRBV6-6 and TRBJ2-7; no reliable D call. Looked up from germline, CDR1 is MNHNY and CDR2 is SVGAGI (reference sequence). The CDR3 loop spans 12 amino acids. Trimming removed 5 bases at V and 5 bases at J, with 10 bases between.

The chain carries TRBV4-2 and TRBJ2-7; TRBD1 matches at 12 bases. The length of the CDR3 is 16 residues. The V and J ends lost 0 bases and 2 bases, in that order; junction bases with no gene match: 2. Per germline, CDR1 LGHNA and CDR2 YNFKEQ. CDR3 in amino acids: CASSQEGQGAAYEQYF. CDR3 DNA: TGTGCCAGCAGCCAAGAGGGACAGGGGGCAGCCTACGAGCAGTACTTC.

A single count supports this clone. The chain couples TRBV5-5 to TRBJ1-1, with TRBD1 identical over 7 bases. Germline CDR1 and CDR2: SGHKS and YYEKEE (reference sequence). The CDR3 consists of 14 residues. J lost 2 bases, V lost 1 base, and 2 bases had no gene match. For the CDR3, the DNA is TGTGCCAGCAGCTTGCGGGACAGAAACACTGAAGCTTTCTTT. It specifies CASSLRDRNTEAFF.

The V gene is TRBV9, the J gene TRBJ1-2, with D possibly matching TRBD1 (6 bases). The CDR3 is 16 amino acids. V was pared by 4 bases and J by 6 bases, with 22 bases between. Germline CDR1 and CDR2: SGDLS and YYNGEE. CDR3 sequence: CASSQQGPPLDDGYTF. CDR3 coding DNA: TGTGCCAGCAGCCAACAGGGTCCCCCATTGGATGATGGCTACACCTTC.

The chain recombines TRBV20-1 with TRBJ1-1; possible D gene TRBD1, 5 bases. Per the germline V gene, CDR1 is DFQATT and CDR2 is SNEGSKA (reference sequence). The CDR3 loop spans 11 amino acids. CDR3 nucleotides: TGCCGATCCGCAGGGAATACTGAAGCTTTCTTT. Its protein is CRSAGNTEAFF.

V is TRBV15 and J is TRBJ2-7; a weak D match, TRBD1 (5 bases). The CDR3 is made up of 14 amino acids. V gave up 0 bases and J gave up 6 bases, with 12 bases separating them. Germline-derived CDR1 and CDR2 are LNHNV and YYDKDF (reference sequence). The CDR3 loop is CATSRDRQGVEQYF. For the CDR3, the DNA is TGTGCCACCAGCAGAGATAGACAAGGGGTCGAGCAGTACTTC. The variable domain in full, completed from reference TRBV15 and TRBJ2-7, reads DAMVIQNPRYQVTQFGKPVTLSCSQTLNHNVMYWYQQKSSQAPKLLFHYYDKDFNNEADTPDNFQSRRPNTSFCFLDIRSPGLGDTAMYLCATSRDRQGVEQYFGPGTRLTVT.

J is TRBJ1-2 and V is TRBV9, with 7 bases identical to TRBD1. CDR3 size: 15 residues. CDR1 and CDR2 (germline): SGDLS, YYNGEE. Germline trimming cut 3 bases from V and 4 bases from J; bases unmatched to any gene: 9. The CDR3 is CASSAGSRDSYGYTF. Here the CDR3 DNA reads TGTGCCAGCAGCGCTGGCTCCCGGGACAGCTATGGCTACACCTTC.

The rearrangement joins TRBV7-6 to TRBJ1-3; D may be TRBD1 (5 bases). Germline-derived CDR1 and CDR2 are SGHVS and FNYEAQ. V lost 5 bases to trimming and J lost 8 bases, with 22 bases between them. CDR3 size: 16 residues. In DNA, the CDR3 is TGTGCCAGCAGCACACCGGTTGGAGGGGAAGGGGACACCATATATTTT. Its protein is CASSTPVGGEGDTIYF.

The chain recombines TRBV5-1 with TRBJ2-2, with 12 bases identical to TRBD1. V lost 4 bases to trimming and J lost 6 bases; unmatched junction nucleotides: 4. There are 15 residues in the CDR3. The germline V gene has CDR1 SGHRS and CDR2 YFSETQ. Written as DNA, the CDR3 is TGCGCCAGCAGCGCGGGACAGGGGGCAGCCGGGGAGCTGTTTTTT. The encoded protein is CASSAGQGAAGELFF.